One and the same sample provided the 9 T cell receptor beta chains below, sequenced in a study of cytomegalovirus exposure and HLA in healthy donors. PCR primers comprised 60 Vbeta and 13 Jbeta primers. Sequencing used immunoSEQ multiplex PCR; TCRdb keeps in-frame clones, though not all of them. The sample has around 250,000 clones, about 86% seen once. Specimen: PBMCs. These TCRs come from a woman aged 55-69 years in good health and CMV-seropositive.

The V gene is TRBV28, the J gene TRBJ1-2, with D uncertain. Deletions cut 4 bases from V and 4 bases from J, with 10 bases between. Germline V CDR1 and CDR2: MDHEN, SYDVKM. The CDR3 contains 13 residues. The CDR3 DNA follows: TGTGCCAGCAGTTCATTAACATTCTATGGCTACACCTTC. This sequence encodes CASSSLTFYGYTF.

This clone was observed a handful of times. The CDR3 region has the DNA TGTGCCAGCAGCTTAGGGGGCAGGAGGAACACTGAAGCTTTCTTT. Protein sequence: CASSLGGRRNTEAFF. This chain connects TRBV11-2 to TRBJ1-1; D might be TRBD1 (5 bases). Trimming removed 1 base at V and 1 base at J, with 10 bases between. This CDR3 contains 15 residues. Looked up from germline, CDR1 is SGHAT and CDR2 is FQNNGV.

CDR3 sequence: CASSPHTPRGNEQFF. The DNA of the CDR3 is TGCGCCAGCAGCCCCCACACACCCAGAGGAAATGAGCAGTTCTTC. The genes are TRBV5-1 and TRBJ2-1; D gene uncertain. Per the germline V gene, CDR1 is SGHRS and CDR2 is YFSETQ. This CDR3 is built from 15 residues. V was cut by 4 bases and J by 7 bases, with 18 bases left in between.

This clone was found a few times. The genes are TRBV28 and TRBJ1-2; perhaps TRBD1 as D (6 bases). With 6 bases removed from V and 7 bases from J, the gap between germline ends came to 18 bases. The CDR3 sequence is 14 residues long. CDR1 and CDR2 (germline): MDHEN, SYDVKM. The CDR3 DNA reads as TGTGCCAGCAGCCCGGGGGGGGGCTGGGGTGGCTACACCTTC. This translates into CASSPGGGWGGYTF.

The chain joins TRBV27 to TRBJ1-2; D not resolved. CDR1 is MNHEY, CDR2 SMNVEV, per germline (reference sequence). Trimming shortened V by 0 bases and J by 6 bases, and 8 bases separated the two germline ends. This CDR3 has 13 residues. The DNA of the CDR3 is TGTGCCAGCAGTTTATCGGGGAGCAATGGCTACACCTTC. Encoded protein: CASSLSGSNGYTF.

The rearrangement uses TRBV19 and TRBJ1-1, with D possibly matching TRBD1 (6 bases). CDR3 size: 13 residues. V was clipped by 3 bases and J by 3 bases, with 8 bases between them. From germline, CDR1 is LNHDA and CDR2 SQIVND (reference sequence). The CDR3 region is CASSIYRDTEAFF. Written as DNA, the CDR3 is TGTGCCAGTAGTATCTACAGGGACACTGAAGCTTTCTTT.

This clone was found once. The sample has other DNA sequences that encode this CDR3 too. This chain joins TRBV6-5 and TRBJ2-2; 12 nucleotides match TRBD2. Germline V gives CDR1 MNHEY, CDR2 SVGAGI. The CDR3 length is 15 residues. V lost 4 bases, J lost 5 bases, and 2 bases stayed unmatched. The CDR3 loop is CASSFGTSGTGELFF. As DNA, the CDR3 is TGTGCCAGCAGTTTCGGGACTAGCGGGACCGGGGAGCTGTTTTTT.

The sample holds a few counts of this clone. This chain uses TRBV27 with TRBJ1-1; TRBD1 aligns across 7 bases. The CDR3 is made up of 12 amino acids. J was trimmed by 5 bases and V by 5 bases; bases with no gene match: 2. The V gene's germline CDR1 is MNHEY and CDR2 SMNVEV (reference sequence). Written as DNA, the CDR3 is TGTGCCAGCAGTCCCAGGGGGACTGAAGCTTTCTTT. Its translation is CASSPRGTEAFF.

The V and J genes are TRBV5-1 and TRBJ2-1; 11 bases fit TRBD2. V was clipped by 3 bases and J by 7 bases; unmatched bases: 9. This CDR3 spans 16 amino acids. Per the germline V gene, CDR1 is SGHRS and CDR2 is YFSETQ. In DNA, the CDR3 is TGCGCCAGCAGCTACGGAGGTAGCGGGAGGGCAAATGAGCAGTTCTTC. It codes for CASSYGGSGRANEQFF.